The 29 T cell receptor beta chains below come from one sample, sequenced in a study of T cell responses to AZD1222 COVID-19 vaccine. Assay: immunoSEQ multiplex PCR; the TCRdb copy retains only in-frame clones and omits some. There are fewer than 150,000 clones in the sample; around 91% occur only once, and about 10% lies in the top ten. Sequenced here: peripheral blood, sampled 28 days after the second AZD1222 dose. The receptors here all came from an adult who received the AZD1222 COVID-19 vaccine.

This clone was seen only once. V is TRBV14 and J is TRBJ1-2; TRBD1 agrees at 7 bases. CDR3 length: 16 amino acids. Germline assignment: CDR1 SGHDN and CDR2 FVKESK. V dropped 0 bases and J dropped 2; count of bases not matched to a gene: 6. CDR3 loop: CASSQDLAQGNYGYTF. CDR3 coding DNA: TGTGCCAGCAGCCAAGATCTGGCACAGGGGAACTATGGCTACACCTTC.

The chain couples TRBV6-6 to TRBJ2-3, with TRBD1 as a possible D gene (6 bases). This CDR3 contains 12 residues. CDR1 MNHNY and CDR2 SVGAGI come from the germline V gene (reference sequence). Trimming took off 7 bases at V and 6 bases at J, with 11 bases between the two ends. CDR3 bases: TGTGCCAGCATATCAGGGGACGATACGCAGTATTTT. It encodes CASISGDDTQYF.

Here the CDR3 DNA reads TGCGCCAGCAGCCAAGATCTAGGCCCTATCTACGAGCAGTACGTC. This gives the protein CASSQDLGPIYEQYV. The chain employs TRBV4-3 and TRBJ2-7; D is undetermined. The V end lost 0 bases, the J end lost 3 bases, and 12 bases lay between the germline ends. Germline V gives CDR1 LGHNA, CDR2 YSLEER. This CDR3 is 15 amino acids long.

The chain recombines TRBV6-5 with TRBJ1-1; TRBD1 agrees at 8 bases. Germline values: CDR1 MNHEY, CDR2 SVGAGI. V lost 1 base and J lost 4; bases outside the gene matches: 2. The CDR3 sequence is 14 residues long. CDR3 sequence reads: CASSYFQGATEAFF. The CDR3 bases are TGTGCCAGCAGTTACTTCCAGGGGGCCACTGAAGCTTTCTTT.

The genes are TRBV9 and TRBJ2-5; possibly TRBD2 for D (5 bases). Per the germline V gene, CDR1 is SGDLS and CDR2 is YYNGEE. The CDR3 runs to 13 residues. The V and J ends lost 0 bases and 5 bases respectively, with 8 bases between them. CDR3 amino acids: CASSVAPGETQYF. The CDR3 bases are TGTGCCAGCAGCGTAGCCCCGGGGGAGACCCAGTACTTC.

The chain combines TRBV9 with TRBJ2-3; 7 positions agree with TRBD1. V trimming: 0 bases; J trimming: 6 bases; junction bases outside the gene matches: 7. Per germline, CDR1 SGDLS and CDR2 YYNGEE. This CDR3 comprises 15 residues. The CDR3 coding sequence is TGTGCCAGCAGCGTAGATGAAGGGGGCCCCGATACGCAGTATTTT. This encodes CASSVDEGGPDTQYF.

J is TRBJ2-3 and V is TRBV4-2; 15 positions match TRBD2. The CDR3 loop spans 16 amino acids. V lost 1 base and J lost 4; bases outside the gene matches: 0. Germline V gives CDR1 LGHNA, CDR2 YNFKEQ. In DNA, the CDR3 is TGTGCCAGCAGCCAAGGGACTAGCGGGGGGGCAGATACGCAGTATTTT. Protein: CASSQGTSGGADTQYF.

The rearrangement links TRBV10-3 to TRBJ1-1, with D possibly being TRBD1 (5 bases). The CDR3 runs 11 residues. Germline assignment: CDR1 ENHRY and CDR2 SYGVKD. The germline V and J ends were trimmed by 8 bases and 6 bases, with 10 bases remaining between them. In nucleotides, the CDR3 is TGTGCCATCCAGGGTATCGCTGAAGCTTTCTTT. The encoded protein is CAIQGIAEAFF.

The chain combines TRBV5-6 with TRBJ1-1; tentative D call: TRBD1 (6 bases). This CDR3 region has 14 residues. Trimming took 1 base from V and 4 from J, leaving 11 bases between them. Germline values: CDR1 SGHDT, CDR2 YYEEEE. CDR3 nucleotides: TGTGCCAGCAGCTTGCGACAGGTATCCACTGAAGCTTTCTTT. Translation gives CASSLRQVSTEAFF.

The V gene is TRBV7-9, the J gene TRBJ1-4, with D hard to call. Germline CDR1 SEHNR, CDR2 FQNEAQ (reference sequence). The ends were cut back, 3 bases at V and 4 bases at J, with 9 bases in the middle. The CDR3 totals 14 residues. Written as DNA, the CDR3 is TGTGCCAGCAGCTTTTACGGGCGTAATGAAAAACTGTTTTTT. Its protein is CASSFYGRNEKLFF. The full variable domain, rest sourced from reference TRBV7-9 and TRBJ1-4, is DTGVSQNPRHKITKRGQNVTFRCDPISEHNRLYWYRQTLGQGPEFLTYFQNEAQLEKSRLLSDRFSAERPKGSFSTLEIQRTEQGDSAMYLCASSFYGRNEKLFFGSGTQLSVL.

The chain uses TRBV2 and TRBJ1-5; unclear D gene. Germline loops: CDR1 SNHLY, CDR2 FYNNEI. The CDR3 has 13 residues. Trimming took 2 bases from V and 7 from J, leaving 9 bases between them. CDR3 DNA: TGTGCCAGCAGTGAAATCCTGGAACAGCCCCAGCATTTT. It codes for CASSEILEQPQHF.

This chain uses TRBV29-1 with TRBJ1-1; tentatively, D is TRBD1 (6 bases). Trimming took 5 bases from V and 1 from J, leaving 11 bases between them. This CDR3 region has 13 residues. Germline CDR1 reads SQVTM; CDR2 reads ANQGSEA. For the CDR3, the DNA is TGCAGCGTTAGGGGGGGCGCGAACACTGAAGCTTTCTTT. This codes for CSVRGGANTEAFF.

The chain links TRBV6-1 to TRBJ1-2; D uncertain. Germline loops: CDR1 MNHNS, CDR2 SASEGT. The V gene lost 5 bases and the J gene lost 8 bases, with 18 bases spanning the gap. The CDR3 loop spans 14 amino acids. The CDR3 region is CASSPSGREWGYTF. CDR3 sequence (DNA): TGTGCCAGCAGTCCCTCCGGGAGGGAGTGGGGCTACACCTTC.

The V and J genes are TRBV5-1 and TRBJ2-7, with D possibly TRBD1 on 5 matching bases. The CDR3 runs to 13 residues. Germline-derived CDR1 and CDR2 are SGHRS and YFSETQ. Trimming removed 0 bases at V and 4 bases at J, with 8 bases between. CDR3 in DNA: TGCGCCAGCAGCTTGGGACAGTTATACGAGCAGTACTTC. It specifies CASSLGQLYEQYF.

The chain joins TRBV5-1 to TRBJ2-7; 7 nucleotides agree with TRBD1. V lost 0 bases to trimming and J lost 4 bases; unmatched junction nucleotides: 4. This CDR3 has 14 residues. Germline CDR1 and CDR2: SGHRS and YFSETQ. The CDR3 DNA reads TGCGCCAGCAGCTTGGCCGGGACAGTTTACGAGCAGTACTTC. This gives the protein CASSLAGTVYEQYF.

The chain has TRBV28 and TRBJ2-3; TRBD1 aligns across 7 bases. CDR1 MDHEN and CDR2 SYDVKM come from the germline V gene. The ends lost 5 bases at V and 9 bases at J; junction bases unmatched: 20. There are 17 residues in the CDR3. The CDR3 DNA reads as TGTGCCAGCAGTCCACGGACAGGTAATACCTTAGAGAGGACGCAGTATTTT. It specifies CASSPRTGNTLERTQYF.

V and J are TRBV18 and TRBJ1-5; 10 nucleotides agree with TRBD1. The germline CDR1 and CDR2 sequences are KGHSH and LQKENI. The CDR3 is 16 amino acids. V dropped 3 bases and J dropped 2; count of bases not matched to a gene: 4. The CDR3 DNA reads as TGTGCCAGCTCACCGCGAGGGACAGGGGGCAATCAGCCCCAGCATTTT. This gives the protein CASSPRGTGGNQPQHF.

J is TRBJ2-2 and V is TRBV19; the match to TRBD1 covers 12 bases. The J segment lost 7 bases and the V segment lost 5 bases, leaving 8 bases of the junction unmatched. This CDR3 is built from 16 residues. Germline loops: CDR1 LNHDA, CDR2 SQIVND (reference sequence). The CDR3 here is CASSRRDRGRNGELFF. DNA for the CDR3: TGTGCCAGTAGTCGCCGGGACAGGGGGCGAAACGGGGAGCTGTTTTTT.

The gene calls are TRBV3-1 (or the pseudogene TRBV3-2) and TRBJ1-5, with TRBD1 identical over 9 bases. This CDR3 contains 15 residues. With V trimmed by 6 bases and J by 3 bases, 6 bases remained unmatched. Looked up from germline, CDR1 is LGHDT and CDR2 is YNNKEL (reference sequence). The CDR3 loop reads CASRRDRVVNQPQHF. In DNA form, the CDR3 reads TGTGCCAGCAGGCGGGACAGGGTAGTCAATCAGCCCCAGCATTTT.

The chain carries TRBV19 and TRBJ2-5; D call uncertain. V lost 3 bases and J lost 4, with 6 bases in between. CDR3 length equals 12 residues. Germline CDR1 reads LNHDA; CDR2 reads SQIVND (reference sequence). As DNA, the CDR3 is TGTGCCAGTAGTATTGGCGGAGAGACCCAGTACTTC. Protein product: CASSIGGETQYF.

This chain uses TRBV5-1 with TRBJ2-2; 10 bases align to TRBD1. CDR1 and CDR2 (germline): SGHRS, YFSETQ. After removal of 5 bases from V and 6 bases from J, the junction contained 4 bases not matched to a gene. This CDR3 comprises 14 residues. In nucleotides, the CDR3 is TGCGCCAGCAGGAGGACAGGGGGTTCCGGGGAGCTGTTTTTT. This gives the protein CASRRTGGSGELFF.

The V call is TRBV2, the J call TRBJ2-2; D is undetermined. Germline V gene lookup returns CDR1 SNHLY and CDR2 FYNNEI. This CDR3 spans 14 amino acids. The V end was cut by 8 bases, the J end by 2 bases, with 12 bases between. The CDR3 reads CASGPTVNTGELFF. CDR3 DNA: TGTGCCAGCGGGCCCACGGTTAACACCGGGGAGCTGTTTTTT.

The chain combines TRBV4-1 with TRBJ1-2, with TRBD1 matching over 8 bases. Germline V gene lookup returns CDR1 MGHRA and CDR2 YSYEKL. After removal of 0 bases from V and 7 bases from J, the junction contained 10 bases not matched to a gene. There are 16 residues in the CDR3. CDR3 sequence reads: CASSQERTGFFGGYTF. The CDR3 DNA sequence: TGCGCCAGCAGCCAAGAGCGGACAGGGTTTTTTGGTGGCTACACCTTC.

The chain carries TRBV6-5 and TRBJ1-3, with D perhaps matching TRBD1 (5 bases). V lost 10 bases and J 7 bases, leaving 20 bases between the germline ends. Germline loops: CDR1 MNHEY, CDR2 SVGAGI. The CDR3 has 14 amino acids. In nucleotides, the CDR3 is TGTGCCACCACTGGGGGGGGACTTGGGAACACCATATATTTT. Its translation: CATTGGGLGNTIYF.

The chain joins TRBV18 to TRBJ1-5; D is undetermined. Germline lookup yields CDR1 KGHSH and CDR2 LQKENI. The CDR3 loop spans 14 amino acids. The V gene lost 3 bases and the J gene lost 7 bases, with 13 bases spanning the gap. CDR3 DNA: TGTGCCAGCTCACCCCCTTTAGTCGAGCAGCCCCAGCATTTT. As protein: CASSPPLVEQPQHF.

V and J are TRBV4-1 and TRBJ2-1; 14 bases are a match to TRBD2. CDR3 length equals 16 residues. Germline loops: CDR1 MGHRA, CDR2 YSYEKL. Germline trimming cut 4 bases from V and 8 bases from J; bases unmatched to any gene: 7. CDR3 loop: CASSLPTSGRAHEQFF. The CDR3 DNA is TGCGCCAGCAGCCTCCCGACTAGCGGGAGGGCCCATGAGCAGTTCTTC.

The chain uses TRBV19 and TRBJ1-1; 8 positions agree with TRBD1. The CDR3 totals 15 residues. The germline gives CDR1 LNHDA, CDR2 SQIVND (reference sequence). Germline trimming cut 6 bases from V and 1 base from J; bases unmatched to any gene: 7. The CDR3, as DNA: TGTGCCAGTAGGGGACAGGCTTCTGGGAACACTGAAGCTTTCTTT. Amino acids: CASRGQASGNTEAFF.

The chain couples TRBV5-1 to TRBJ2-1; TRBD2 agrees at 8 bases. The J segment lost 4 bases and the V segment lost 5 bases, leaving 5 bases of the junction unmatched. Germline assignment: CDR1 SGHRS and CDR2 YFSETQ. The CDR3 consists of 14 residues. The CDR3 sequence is CASSISGGYNEQFF. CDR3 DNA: TGCGCCAGCAGTATCAGCGGGGGATACAATGAGCAGTTCTTC.

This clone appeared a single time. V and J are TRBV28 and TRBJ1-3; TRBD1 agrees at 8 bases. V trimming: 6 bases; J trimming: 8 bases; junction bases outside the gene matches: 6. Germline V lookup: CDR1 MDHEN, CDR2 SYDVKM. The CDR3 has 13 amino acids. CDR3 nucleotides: TGTGCCAGCAGCCGAGACAGGGGTGACACCATATATTTT. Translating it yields CASSRDRGDTIYF.